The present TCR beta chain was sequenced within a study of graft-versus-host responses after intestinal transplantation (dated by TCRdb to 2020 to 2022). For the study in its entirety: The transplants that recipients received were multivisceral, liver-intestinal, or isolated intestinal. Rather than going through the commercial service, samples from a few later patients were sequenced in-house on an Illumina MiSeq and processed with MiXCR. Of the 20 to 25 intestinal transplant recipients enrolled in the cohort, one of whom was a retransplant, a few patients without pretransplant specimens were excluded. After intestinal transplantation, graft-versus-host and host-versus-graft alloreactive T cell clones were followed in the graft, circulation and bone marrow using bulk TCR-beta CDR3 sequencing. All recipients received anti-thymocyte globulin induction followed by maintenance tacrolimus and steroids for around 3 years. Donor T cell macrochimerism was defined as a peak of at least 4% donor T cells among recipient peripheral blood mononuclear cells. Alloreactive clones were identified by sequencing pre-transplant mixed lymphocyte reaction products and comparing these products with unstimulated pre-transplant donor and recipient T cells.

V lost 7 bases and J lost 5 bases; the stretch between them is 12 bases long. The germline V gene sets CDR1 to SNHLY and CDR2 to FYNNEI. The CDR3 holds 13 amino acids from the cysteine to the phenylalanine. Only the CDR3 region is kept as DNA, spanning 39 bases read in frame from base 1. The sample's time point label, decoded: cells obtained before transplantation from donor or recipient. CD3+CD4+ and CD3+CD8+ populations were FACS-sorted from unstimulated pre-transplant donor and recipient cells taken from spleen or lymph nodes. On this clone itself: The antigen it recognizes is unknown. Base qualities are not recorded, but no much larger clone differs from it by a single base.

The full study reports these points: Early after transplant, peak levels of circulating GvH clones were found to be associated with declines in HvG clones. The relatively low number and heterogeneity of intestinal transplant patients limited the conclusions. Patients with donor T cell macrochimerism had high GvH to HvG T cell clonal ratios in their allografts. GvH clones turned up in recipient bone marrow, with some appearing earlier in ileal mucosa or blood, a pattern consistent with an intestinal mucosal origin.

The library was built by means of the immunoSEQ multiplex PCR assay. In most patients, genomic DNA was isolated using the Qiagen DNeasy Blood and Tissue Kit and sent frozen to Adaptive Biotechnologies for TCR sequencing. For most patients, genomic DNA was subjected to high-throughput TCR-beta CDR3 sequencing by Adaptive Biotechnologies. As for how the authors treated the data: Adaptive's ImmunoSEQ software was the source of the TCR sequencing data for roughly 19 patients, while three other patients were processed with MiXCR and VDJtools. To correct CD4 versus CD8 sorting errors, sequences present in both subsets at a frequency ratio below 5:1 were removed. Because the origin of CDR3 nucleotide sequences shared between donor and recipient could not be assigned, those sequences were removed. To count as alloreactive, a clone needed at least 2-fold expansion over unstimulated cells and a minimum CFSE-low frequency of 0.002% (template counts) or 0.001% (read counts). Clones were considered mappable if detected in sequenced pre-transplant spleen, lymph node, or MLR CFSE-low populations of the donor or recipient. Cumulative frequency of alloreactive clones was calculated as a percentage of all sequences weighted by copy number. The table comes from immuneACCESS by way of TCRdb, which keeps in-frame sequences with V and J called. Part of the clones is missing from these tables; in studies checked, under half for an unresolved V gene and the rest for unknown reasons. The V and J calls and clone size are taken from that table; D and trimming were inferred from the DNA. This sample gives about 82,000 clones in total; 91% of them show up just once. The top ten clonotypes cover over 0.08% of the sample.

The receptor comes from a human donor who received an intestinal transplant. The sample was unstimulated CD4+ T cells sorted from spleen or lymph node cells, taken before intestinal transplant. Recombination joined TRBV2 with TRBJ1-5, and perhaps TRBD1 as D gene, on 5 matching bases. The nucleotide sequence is TGTGCCAGCATGGGGCCAGAATATCAGCCCCAGCATTTT. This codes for CASMGPEYQPQHF.